The rows below give T cell receptor beta chains drawn from one sample of a study of cytomegalovirus exposure and HLA in healthy donors. Generated by immunoSEQ multiplex PCR, the TCRdb table keeps only in-frame clones and is missing some. The data show about 230,000 clones, about 89% seen once. Source material: PBMCs. The receptors originated from a woman under 30 in good health and CMV-seronegative. CDR3s include the opening cysteine and the closing phenylalanine or tryptophan. The order of the fields is J gene, clone size, D gene, V gene, CDR3 protein, CDR3 DNA. D genes are given only for firm matches. Clone size is not always given. Where it is, it says once, few, many or a class for expanded clones.

>TRBJ1-2|NA|TRBD1|TRBV2
CASATGKVYGYTF
TGTGCCAGCGCGACAGGGAAAGTCTATGGCTACACCTTC
>TRBJ2-1|NA|NA|TRBV27
CASSLPIRTFGGVSINNEQFF
TGTGCCAGCAGTTTACCAATACGTACCTTTGGTGGAGTAAGTATTAACAATGAGCAGTTCTTC
>TRBJ2-5|NA|TRBD1|TRBV7-7
CASSPGGQGETQYF
TGTGCCAGCAGCCCGGGTGGACAGGGGGAGACCCAGTACTTC
>TRBJ1-6|NA|NA|TRBV27
CASSLAGINSPLHF
TGTGCCAGCAGTTTAGCGGGAATTAATTCACCCCTCCACTTT
>TRBJ1-2|NA|TRBD1|TRBV6-4
CASSGDRGLGGYTF
TGTGCCAGCAGTGGTGACAGGGGGCTCGGTGGCTACACCTTC
>TRBJ1-1|NA|NA|TRBV6-1
CASSDDRWNTEAFF
TGTGCCAGCAGTGATGACAGGTGGAACACTGAAGCTTTCTTT
>TRBJ2-5|NA|TRBD2|TRBV5-4
CASSTQLAGGRKTQYF
TGTGCCAGCAGCACCCAGCTAGCGGGGGGCAGGAAGACCCAGTACTTC
>TRBJ2-1|NA|NA|TRBV11-1
CASSLAAGKQFF
TGTGCCAGCAGCTTGGCCGCGGGAAAGCAGTTCTTC
>TRBJ1-6|NA|TRBD1|TRBV25-1
CASSPLDRDDSPLHF
TGTGCCAGCAGTCCCCTGGACAGGGATGATTCACCCCTCCACTTT
>TRBJ2-1|NA|TRBD1|TRBV6-5
CASSPDRGLYNEQFF
TGTGCCAGCAGTCCGGACAGGGGGCTTTACAATGAGCAGTTCTTC
>TRBJ1-2|NA|NA|TRBV28
CASSSPGLANYGYTF
TGTGCCAGCAGTTCCCCAGGGCTAGCTAACTATGGCTACACCTTC
>TRBJ2-4|once|NA|TRBV7-2
CASSRLKTTNIQYF
TGTGCCAGCAGCCGGCTCAAGACAACGAACATTCAGTACTTC
>TRBJ2-3|once|TRBD1|TRBV4-2
CASSQDLQGQQLSTDTQYF
TGTGCCAGCAGCCAAGACCTACAGGGACAGCAGTTAAGCACAGATACGCAGTATTTT
>TRBJ1-2|NA|TRBD1|TRBV2
CASSAKQGPPSWGYTF
TGTGCCAGCAGTGCGAAACAGGGGCCCCCGTCCTGGGGCTACACCTTC
>TRBJ2-3|NA|TRBD2|TRBV7-2
CASTARRGDTDTQYF
TGTGCCAGCACCGCACGGCGGGGGGACACAGATACGCAGTATTTT
>TRBJ1-5|NA|NA|TRBV21-1
CASSTRTGPSTQPQHF
TGTGCCAGCAGCACGCGGACAGGGCCCTCGACTCAGCCCCAGCATTTT
>TRBJ1-2|NA|NA|TRBV2
CASIGGGQDYGYTF
TGTGCCAGCATTGGCGGGGGGCAGGACTATGGCTACACCTTC
>TRBJ2-5|NA|TRBD2|TRBV4-2
CASSPLAGGQETQYF
TGTGCCAGCAGCCCTTTGGCGGGGGGCCAAGAGACCCAGTACTTC
>TRBJ2-3|NA|TRBD2|TRBV4-1
CASSASSTSDQDTQYF
TGCGCCAGCAGCGCTAGTTCGACTAGCGATCAAGATACGCAGTATTTT
>TRBJ2-6|NA|TRBD1|TRBV5-1
CASSLFVGTGNGANVLTF
TGCGCCAGCAGCTTGTTCGTCGGGACAGGGAACGGGGCCAACGTCCTGACTTTC
>TRBJ2-2|NA|TRBD1|TRBV11-3
CASSRRQGGSGELFF
TGTGCCAGCAGCCGCAGACAGGGGGGATCCGGGGAGCTGTTTTTT
>TRBJ2-1|NA|TRBD2|TRBV7-6
CASSLGLAGGPYNEQFF
TGTGCCAGCAGCCTAGGACTAGCGGGGGGGCCTTACAATGAGCAGTTCTTC
>TRBJ1-5|NA|TRBD1|TRBV7-3
CASSSTFPGGQGLGQPQHF
TGTGCCAGCAGCTCGACCTTCCCTGGGGGACAGGGGTTGGGGCAGCCCCAGCATTTT
>TRBJ2-7|NA|NA|TRBV29-1
CSVDTGTYEQYF
TGCAGCGTAGACACAGGGACCTACGAGCAGTACTTC
>TRBJ1-6|NA|NA|TRBV5-4
CASSLDRLNSPLHF
TGTGCCAGCAGCTTGGACAGACTAAATTCACCCCTCCACTTT
>TRBJ1-1|NA|TRBD1|TRBV18
CASSRTGANTEAFF
TGTGCCAGCTCACGGACAGGGGCTAACACTGAAGCTTTCTTT
>TRBJ2-3|NA|NA|TRBV19
CASSPRDGSDTQYF
TGTGCCAGTAGCCCCCGGGATGGTTCGGATACGCAGTATTTT
>TRBJ1-2|NA|TRBD1|TRBV14
CASRRTGAYGYTF
TGTGCCAGCAGGCGGACAGGGGCCTATGGCTACACCTTC
>TRBJ1-1|NA|NA|TRBV6-5
CASINRGNTEAFF
TGTGCCAGCATCAATAGGGGGAACACTGAAGCTTTCTTT
>TRBJ1-6|NA|NA|TRBV6-1
CASSGRGSYNSPLHF
TGTGCCAGCAGTGGACGGGGCTCCTATAATTCACCCCTCCACTTT
>TRBJ2-7|NA|NA|TRBV10-1
CASPRQAGKPSYEQYF
TGCGCCAGCCCCCGTCAGGCAGGGAAACCCTCCTACGAGCAGTACTTC
>TRBJ1-5|NA|NA|TRBV19
CASLPQVGGGMNQPQHF
TGTGCCAGCCTCCCCCAAGTCGGGGGAGGGATGAATCAGCCCCAGCATTTT
>TRBJ2-1|NA|TRBD2|TRBV18
CASSPTSGGSNEQFF
TGTGCCAGCTCACCAACTAGCGGGGGGAGTAATGAGCAGTTCTTC
>TRBJ1-4|NA|NA|TRBV19
CASTKRANTATNEKLFF
TGTGCCAGTACCAAGAGGGCAAACACCGCAACTAATGAAAAACTGTTTTTT
>TRBJ1-4|NA|TRBD1|TRBV6-5
CASSPSRTGGQLFF
TGTGCCAGCAGTCCCTCGCGGACAGGGGGTCAACTGTTTTTT
>TRBJ1-1|NA|NA|TRBV7-9
CASSLARRGGENTEAFF
TGTGCCAGCAGCTTAGCGAGGAGAGGGGGAGAAAACACTGAAGCTTTCTTT
>TRBJ1-1|NA|TRBD1|TRBV29-1
CSVARGPDTEAFF
TGCAGCGTTGCTAGGGGGCCAGACACTGAAGCTTTCTTT
>TRBJ2-5|NA|NA|TRBV9
CASSVGTSPFRETQYF
TGTGCCAGCAGCGTAGGCACTAGCCCCTTTAGGGAGACCCAGTACTTC
>TRBJ2-5|NA|NA|TRBV7-9
CASSLAGNNNERYF
TGTGCCAGCAGCTTGGCAGGGAATAACAACGAGCGGTACTTC
>TRBJ1-1|NA|NA|TRBV7-3
CASSFGTNTEAFF
TGTGCCAGCAGCTTCGGTACGAACACTGAAGCTTTCTTT
>TRBJ1-1|once|NA|TRBV27
CASSEAGVAFF
TGTGCCAGCAGTGAAGCAGGGGTCGCTTTCTTT
>TRBJ1-1|NA|TRBD1|TRBV7-9
CASSLGQGALTEAFF
TGTGCCAGCAGCTTAGGGCAGGGGGCGCTCACTGAAGCTTTCTTT
>TRBJ2-3|NA|NA|TRBV9
CASSVDGVTDTQYF
TGTGCCAGCAGCGTAGACGGAGTCACAGATACGCAGTATTTT
>TRBJ2-7|few|TRBD2|TRBV19
CASSILAGINEQYF
TGTGCCAGTAGCATTCTAGCGGGAATCAACGAGCAGTACTTC
>TRBJ2-7|few|TRBD1|TRBV2
CASRAGTDLDEQYF
TGTGCCAGCAGGGCCGGGACAGATTTAGACGAGCAGTACTTC
>TRBJ2-3|NA|TRBD1|TRBV7-2
CASSGQGGADTQYF
TGTGCCAGCAGCGGACAGGGAGGCGCAGATACGCAGTATTTT
>TRBJ2-1|NA|NA|TRBV4-1
CASSQDRPAGPRNEQFF
TGCGCCAGCAGCCAAGATCGACCAGCGGGCCCCCGAAATGAGCAGTTCTTC
>TRBJ2-3|NA|TRBD2|TRBV2
CASTSMGLAEDEEVTDTQYF
TGTGCCAGTACGTCAATGGGACTAGCGGAGGATGAGGAGGTCACAGATACGCAGTATTTT
>TRBJ2-5|NA|NA|TRBV7-9
CASSLLTETQYF
TGTGCCAGCAGCCTATTAACGGAGACCCAGTACTTC
>TRBJ2-1|NA|TRBD1|TRBV15
CATSRDRGLPSSGWQFF
TGTGCCACCAGCAGAGACAGGGGGCTACCCTCCTCAGGGTGGCAGTTCTTC
>TRBJ2-2|NA|TRBD1|TRBV11-2
CASRDRGRRTGELFF
TGTGCCAGCAGAGACAGGGGGCGGAGGACCGGGGAGCTGTTTTTT
>TRBJ1-2|NA|NA|TRBV7-9
CASSLGAYGYTF
TGTGCCAGCAGCTTAGGGGCATACGGCTACACCTTC
>TRBJ2-7|NA|TRBD2|TRBV6-1
CASSVKRGPYEQYF
TGTGCCAGCAGTGTAAAGCGGGGGCCCTACGAGCAGTACTTC
>TRBJ2-4|NA|NA|TRBV2
CASRMAAGKNIQYF
TGTGCCAGCAGGATGGCCGCAGGGAAAAACATTCAGTACTTC
>TRBJ2-1|NA|TRBD2|TRBV10-3
CAISESAIFAGGPDEQFF
TGTGCCATCAGTGAGTCGGCGATTTTCGCGGGAGGGCCAGATGAGCAGTTCTTC
>TRBJ1-1|NA|NA|TRBV4-1
CASSHPIGVDTEAFF
TGCGCCAGCAGCCACCCTATAGGGGTCGACACTGAAGCTTTCTTT
>TRBJ2-5|NA|TRBD2|TRBV30
CAWSVLAGPQETQYF
TGTGCCTGGAGTGTCTTAGCGGGCCCCCAAGAGACCCAGTACTTC
>TRBJ1-5|NA|NA|TRBV6-6
CASHIRDKNQPQHF
TGTGCCAGCCACATCCGGGACAAAAATCAGCCCCAGCATTTT